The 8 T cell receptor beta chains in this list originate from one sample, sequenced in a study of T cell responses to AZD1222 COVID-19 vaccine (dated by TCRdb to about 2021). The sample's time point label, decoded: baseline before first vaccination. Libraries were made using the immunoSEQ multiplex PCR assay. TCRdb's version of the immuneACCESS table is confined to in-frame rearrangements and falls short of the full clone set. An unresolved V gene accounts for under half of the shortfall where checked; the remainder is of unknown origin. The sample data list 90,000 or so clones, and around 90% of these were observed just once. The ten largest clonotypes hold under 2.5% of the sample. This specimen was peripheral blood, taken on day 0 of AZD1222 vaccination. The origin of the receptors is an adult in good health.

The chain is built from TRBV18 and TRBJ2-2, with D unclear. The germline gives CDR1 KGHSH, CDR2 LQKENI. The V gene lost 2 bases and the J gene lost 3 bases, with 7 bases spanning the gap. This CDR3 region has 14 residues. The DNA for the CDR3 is TGTGCCAGCTCACCAAGACCTGACACCGGGGAGCTGTTTTTT. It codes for CASSPRPDTGELFF.

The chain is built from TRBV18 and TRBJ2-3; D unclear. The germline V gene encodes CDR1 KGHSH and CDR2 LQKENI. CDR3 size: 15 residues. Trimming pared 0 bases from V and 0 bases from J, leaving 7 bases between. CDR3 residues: CASSPPVSSTDTQYF. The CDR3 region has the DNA TGTGCCAGCTCACCACCGGTGAGCAGCACAGATACGCAGTATTTT. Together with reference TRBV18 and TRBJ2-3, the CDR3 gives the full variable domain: NAGVMQNPRHLVRRRGQEARLRCSPMKGHSHVYWYRQLPEEGLKFMVYLQKENIIDESGMPKERFSAEFPKEGPSILRIQQVVRGDSAAYFCASSPPVSSTDTQYFGPGTRLTVL.

CDR3 protein: CASSISRYGYTF. CDR3 bases: TGTGCCAGTAGTATATCCCGTTATGGCTACACCTTC. The V and J genes are TRBV19 and TRBJ1-2; no definite D call. Trimming took off 2 bases at V and 5 bases at J, with 6 bases between the two ends. The length of the CDR3 is 12 residues. CDR1 is LNHDA and CDR2 is SQIVND in the germline V gene (reference sequence).

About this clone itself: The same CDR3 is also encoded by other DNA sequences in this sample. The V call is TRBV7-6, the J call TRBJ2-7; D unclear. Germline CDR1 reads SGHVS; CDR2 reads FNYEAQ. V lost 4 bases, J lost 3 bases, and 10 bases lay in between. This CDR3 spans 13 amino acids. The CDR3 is CASSSGPNYEQYF. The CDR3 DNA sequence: TGTGCCAGCAGCTCTGGACCCAACTACGAGCAGTACTTC.

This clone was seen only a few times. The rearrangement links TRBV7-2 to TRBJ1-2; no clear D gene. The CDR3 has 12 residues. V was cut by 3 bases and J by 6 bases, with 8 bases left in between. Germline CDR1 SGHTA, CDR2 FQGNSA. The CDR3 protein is CASSLWQDGYTF. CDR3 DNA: TGTGCCAGCAGCTTGTGGCAGGATGGCTACACCTTC.

The CDR3 is CASSFIGGYTF. As DNA, the CDR3 is TGTGCCAGCAGCTTCATCGGGGGCTACACCTTC. The rearrangement links TRBV5-6 to TRBJ1-2, with D uncertain. This CDR3 is 11 amino acids long. Germline loops: CDR1 SGHDT, CDR2 YYEEEE. The V gene lost 2 bases and the J gene lost 8 bases, with 7 bases spanning the gap.

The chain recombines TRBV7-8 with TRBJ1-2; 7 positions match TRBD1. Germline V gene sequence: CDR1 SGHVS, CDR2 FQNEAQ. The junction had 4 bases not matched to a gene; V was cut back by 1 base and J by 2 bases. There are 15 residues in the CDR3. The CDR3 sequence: CASSLGQGKNYGYTF. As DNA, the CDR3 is TGTGCCAGCAGCTTAGGACAGGGCAAAAACTATGGCTACACCTTC.

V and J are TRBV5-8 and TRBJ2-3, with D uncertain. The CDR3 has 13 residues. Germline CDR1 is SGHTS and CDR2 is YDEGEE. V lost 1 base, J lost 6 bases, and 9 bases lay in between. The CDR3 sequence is CASSLIKVDTQYF. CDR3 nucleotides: TGTGCCAGCAGCTTGATAAAGGTGGATACGCAGTATTTT. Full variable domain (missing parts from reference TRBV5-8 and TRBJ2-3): EAGVTQSPTHLIKTRGQQATLRCSPISGHTSVYWYQQALGLGLQFLLWYDEGEERNRGNFPPRFSGRQFPNYSSELNVNALELEDSALYLCASSLIKVDTQYFGPGTRLTVL.